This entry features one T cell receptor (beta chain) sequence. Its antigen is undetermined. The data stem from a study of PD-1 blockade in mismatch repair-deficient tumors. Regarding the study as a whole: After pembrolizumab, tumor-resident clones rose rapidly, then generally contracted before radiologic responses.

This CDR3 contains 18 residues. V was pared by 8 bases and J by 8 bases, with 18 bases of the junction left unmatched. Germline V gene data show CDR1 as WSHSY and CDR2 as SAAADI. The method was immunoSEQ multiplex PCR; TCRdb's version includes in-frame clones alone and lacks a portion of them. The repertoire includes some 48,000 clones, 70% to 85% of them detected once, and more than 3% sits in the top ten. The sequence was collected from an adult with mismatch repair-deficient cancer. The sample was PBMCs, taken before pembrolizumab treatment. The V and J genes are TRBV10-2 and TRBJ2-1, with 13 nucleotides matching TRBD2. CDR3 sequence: CASGFGTSGNVDLYEQFF. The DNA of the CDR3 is TGCGCCAGCGGGTTTGGGACTAGCGGGAATGTGGATTTGTATGAGCAGTTCTTC.